This TCR beta chain was profiled in a study of blood T cell repertoires in COVID-19. Membership in each cohort depended on participant-reported clinical history. Cohort 3 donors were reported recovered after two negative PCRs, clearance, or symptom resolution. As originally analysed: Nucleated cell number was recorded as an estimate derived from reference gene primer amplification. The data were produced by immunoSEQ multiplex PCR, yet TCRdb's version contains in-frame clones alone and is incomplete. D and trimming come from the DNA, and the V and J calls and clone size come from that table. The sample has 200,000 to 300,000 clones, about nine tenths seen once. Germline loops: CDR1 LGHNA, CDR2 YNFKEQ. The CDR3 has 15 amino acids. V gave up 2 bases and J gave up 0 bases, with 11 bases separating them.

The TCR comes from a man aged 35 to 55 who had recovered from COVID-19. J is TRBJ2-7 and V is TRBV4-2, with D maybe TRBD1 (5 bases). The sequencing sample was made of PBMCs or T cells enriched from blood (not recorded which). CDR3 nucleotides: TGTGCCAGCAGCCAATACAAGGACATCTCCTACGAGCAGTACTTC. Amino acid sequence: CASSQYKDISYEQYF.